This is a list of T cell receptor beta chains from one sample in a study of blood T cell repertoires in COVID-19. TCRdb's copy holds only in-frame clones and misses some; the assay was immunoSEQ multiplex PCR. The table shows roughly 100,000 clones, with roughly 90% occurring only once. The sample taken for sequencing was peripheral blood. All receptors come from a woman at least 80 years old in a cohort sampled during active COVID-19. The CDR3 runs from the conserved cysteine through the conserved F or W. The D gene is left open where the match is weak. Some rows mark clone size as missing; the rest say once, few, many or name a class of expanded clone.

v_call	j_call	clone_size	d_call	cdr3_nt	cdr3_aa
TRBV4-2	TRBJ2-1	-	-	TGTGCCAGCAGCCAAGATTGGGGAGGACTGGATGAGCAGTTCTTC	CASSQDWGGLDEQFF
TRBV6-7	TRBJ1-1	-	-	TGTGCCAGCAGTTACTCGTCAGGTTTTGGCAGGGCGAACACTGAAGCTTTCTTT	CASSYSSGFGRANTEAFF
TRBV20-1	TRBJ2-3	-	-	TGCAGTGCTAGTCCGAGCCTAGATACGCAGTATTTT	CSASPSLDTQYF
TRBV7-8	TRBJ2-1	-	-	TGTGCCAGCAGCTTAGGCCCTAGTGGGTTCTTC	CASSLGPSGFF
TRBV24-1	TRBJ2-3	-	TRBD1	TGTGCCACCAGTGACCCAACCGGGACAGGAACAGATACGCAGTATTTT	CATSDPTGTGTDTQYF
TRBV19	TRBJ2-7	once	TRBD2	TGTGCCAGTAGTGCCGGACTAGCTAGAGGTCCCTACGAGCAGTACTTC	CASSAGLARGPYEQYF
TRBV6-1	TRBJ2-1	-	TRBD2	TGTGCCAGCAGGTTACCTAGCGGGGGGGCCGATGAGCAGTTCTTC	CASRLPSGGADEQFF
TRBV15	TRBJ2-1	-	-	TGTGCCACCAGCAACGCGAAGTATGTATTGGGCGATGAGCAGTTCTTC	CATSNAKYVLGDEQFF
TRBV12-3/TRBV12-4	TRBJ1-2	-	-	TGTGCCAGCAGTTTAGGGGGAGTCTATGGCTACACCTTC	CASSLGGVYGYTF
TRBV19	TRBJ1-1	-	-	TGTGCCAGTAGTATAGTTTATCGGGGGGGGCAGATGACTGAAGCTTTCTTT	CASSIVYRGGQMTEAFF
TRBV6-4	TRBJ2-7	-	TRBD1	TGTGCCAGCAGCACCGGACAGGGCGGCGAGCAGTACTTC	CASSTGQGGEQYF
TRBV7-9	TRBJ2-7	-	TRBD1	TGTGCCAGCAGCTTTTCCGGGACAGGACCCTCCTACGAGCAGTACTTC	CASSFSGTGPSYEQYF
TRBV6-5	TRBJ2-1	-	-	TGTGCCAGCAGCCCCAGGGGCAATAGTATCAATGAGCAGTTCTTC	CASSPRGNSINEQFF
TRBV10-2	TRBJ2-1	-	-	TGCGCCAGCAGTGAACAGGGTGGAGCAAATGAGCAGTTCTTC	CASSEQGGANEQFF
TRBV6-1	TRBJ2-7	-	TRBD1	TGTGCCAGCAGTGAAAGGACAGGATCCTACGAGCAGTACTTC	CASSERTGSYEQYF
TRBV5-6	TRBJ2-1	-	-	TGTGCCAGCAGCTCCTTGTGGGCGGGGTTTTACAATGAGCAGTTCTTC	CASSSLWAGFYNEQFF
TRBV27	TRBJ2-7	-	TRBD1	TGTGCCAGCAGGGTGTCGGGACAGGGGGGCTACGAGCAGTACTTC	CASRVSGQGGYEQYF
TRBV5-1	TRBJ1-1	few	TRBD1	TGCGCCAGCAGAACGGGACAGGGTCCTGAAGCTTTCTTT	CASRTGQGPEAFF
TRBV7-2	TRBJ2-5	once	TRBD2	TGTGCCAGCAGCTTAGAGGTGCGGGAGGAAGGGACCCAGTACTTC	CASSLEVREEGTQYF
TRBV25-1	TRBJ2-6	-	TRBD2	TGTGCCAGCTCCGGGAGGGGGGATTACTACTCTGGGGCCAACGTCCTGACTTTC	CASSGRGDYYSGANVLTF
TRBV10-3	TRBJ2-7	-	TRBD2	TGTGCCATTAGGGTGCCGGGACTAACGAACGAGCAGTACTTC	CAIRVPGLTNEQYF
TRBV15	TRBJ2-1	-	-	TGTGCCACCAGCAGCCAGCACAGTGTCCTCTTCTTC	CATSSQHSVLFF
TRBV3-1/TRBV3-2	TRBJ1-2	few	TRBD1	TGTGCCAGCAGCCAGTTAGACAGGGATAACTATGGCTACACCTTC	CASSQLDRDNYGYTF
TRBV27	TRBJ1-2	-	-	TGTGCCAGCAGTTTCTCAGCAGGGGAGGGCTATGGCTACACCTTC	CASSFSAGEGYGYTF
TRBV19	TRBJ2-7	-	-	TGTGCCAGTAGCCCAGGGCGGCACGAGCAGTACTTC	CASSPGRHEQYF
TRBV6-4	TRBJ2-1	-	-	TGTGCCAGCAGTGCGGATCCGGGATCCTACAATGAGCAGTTCTTC	CASSADPGSYNEQFF
TRBV18	TRBJ2-7	few	-	TGTGCCAGCTCACCACCCGTAGGAACAGGGGACTTTGACAAGCAGTACTTC	CASSPPVGTGDFDKQYF
TRBV5-1	TRBJ1-1	-	-	TGCGCCAGCAGCTTGGATTCCGCTGAAGCTTTCTTT	CASSLDSAEAFF
TRBV27	TRBJ2-1	-	TRBD2	TGTGCCAGCCTACCCGCTGGACTAGCGGGGGGGCCTGGCAATGAGCAGTTCTTC	CASLPAGLAGGPGNEQFF
TRBV12-3/TRBV12-4	TRBJ2-1	-	-	TGTGCCAGCAGTCTTACACGGGGTGAGCAGTTCTTC	CASSLTRGEQFF
TRBV20-1	TRBJ1-1	-	-	TGCAGTGCTAGTCGGGGGGCCTTGAACACTGAAGCTTTCTTT	CSASRGALNTEAFF
TRBV5-1	TRBJ2-1	-	TRBD2	TGCGCCAGCAGCTTGGCACTAGCGGGGGGTCATGAGCAGTTCTTC	CASSLALAGGHEQFF
TRBV28	TRBJ2-7	-	-	TGTGCCAGCAGTGATGACCCGGGACAAGGCGGCTACGAGCAGTACTTC	CASSDDPGQGGYEQYF
TRBV5-1	TRBJ2-7	few	TRBD2	TGCGCCAGCAGCACGGGGACTAGCGGTCCCTACGAGCAGTACTTC	CASSTGTSGPYEQYF
TRBV9	TRBJ2-3	-	TRBD2	TGTGCCAGCAGCGTACTAGCGGGGGGGCCGGATACGCAGTATTTT	CASSVLAGGPDTQYF
TRBV18	TRBJ2-1	-	TRBD1	TGTGCCAGCTCACCCTTAGGGACAGGAATTTCCTACAATGAGCAGTTCTTC	CASSPLGTGISYNEQFF
TRBV2	TRBJ2-7	-	-	TGTGCCAGCAGTGAAGTGGCGGGGGCGAGGTCCTACGAGCAGTACTTC	CASSEVAGARSYEQYF
TRBV20-1	TRBJ1-6	-	-	TGCAGTGCTAGTCGCAGGGCGAGCTCCTATAATTCACCCCTCCACTTT	CSASRRASSYNSPLHF
TRBV19	TRBJ2-5	-	TRBD2	TGTGCCAGTAGTATATCGGGGACTAGCGGGAGGAGGATGGAGACCCAGTACTTC	CASSISGTSGRRMETQYF
TRBV29-1	TRBJ1-1	-	TRBD1	TGCAGCGTCCAACCTGCAGGGGGCTTTACTGAAGCTTTCTTT	CSVQPAGGFTEAFF
TRBV3-1/TRBV3-2	TRBJ1-4	-	TRBD1	TGTGCCAGCAGCAACAGGGGAGCTAATGAAAAACTGTTTTTT	CASSNRGANEKLFF
TRBV11-2	TRBJ2-4	-	TRBD2	TGTGCCAGCAGCCTAGCAGCGGGGCTCCTAGCCAAAAACATTCAGTACTTC	CASSLAAGLLAKNIQYF
TRBV6-5	TRBJ2-4	-	TRBD1	TGTGCCAGCAGTTATGGGACAGGACGGGCGAGCCCTAACTTC	CASSYGTGRASPNF
TRBV30	TRBJ2-2	-	-	TGTGCCTGTCACACCACAGGGGGGGGAATCACCGGGGAGCTGTTTTTT	CACHTTGGGITGELFF
TRBV7-6	TRBJ2-7	-	TRBD2	TGTGCCAGCGGGACTAGCGGGGACTCCTACGAGCAGTACTTC	CASGTSGDSYEQYF
TRBV4-1	TRBJ1-2	-	TRBD1	TGCGCCAGCAGCCAACTAGGCACTCGAGGGGGCTCTTATGGCTACACCTTC	CASSQLGTRGGSYGYTF
TRBV11-2	TRBJ2-5	few	-	TGTGCCAGCAGAAGACTAGTGGAGACCCAGTACTTC	CASRRLVETQYF
TRBV2	TRBJ1-2	-	-	TGTGCCAGCAGTGCCTCTCTCTACTATGGCTACACCTTC	CASSASLYYGYTF
TRBV30	TRBJ1-4	-	TRBD1	TGTGCCTGGAGTGTACAGGGGGCGAAGGAAAAACTGTTTTTT	CAWSVQGAKEKLFF
TRBV12-3/TRBV12-4	TRBJ1-4	-	-	TGTGCCAGCAGTTCTCCAGGAAAACTGTTTTTT	CASSSPGKLFF
TRBV11-1	TRBJ2-3	once	-	TGTGCCAGCAGCCAACAGGGCCTAAGCACAGATACGCAGTATTTT	CASSQQGLSTDTQYF
TRBV7-3	TRBJ1-2	once	-	TGTGCCAGCAGCTTAAGTCCAGGGGAAGACGATGGCTACACCTTC	CASSLSPGEDDGYTF
TRBV28	TRBJ1-5	-	TRBD1	TGTGCCACCCAGACAGGGGATCAGCCCCAGCATTTT	CATQTGDQPQHF
TRBV6-1	TRBJ2-7	-	-	TGTGCCAGCAGTGAAGGGGCTATCCCGCGCGAGCAGTACTTC	CASSEGAIPREQYF